This T cell receptor (beta chain) was retrieved from a study of control samples from healthy donors and cancer patients. Per germline, CDR1 ENHRY and CDR2 SYGVKD. The junction had 6 bases not matched to a gene; V was cut back by 9 bases and J by 2 bases. CDR3 size: 15 residues. Some clones are missing from TCRdb's copy, which holds only in-frame ones; the method was immunoSEQ multiplex PCR. The sample gives fewer than 60,000 clones, 95% of which show up once; about 2.4% is in the top ten. Source material: blood. V is TRBV10-3 and J is TRBJ2-2; 10 bases are a match to TRBD1. The clonotype was recovered from a young man in good health. In DNA form, the CDR3 reads TGTGCCATGGCCCGGGACAGGGGAAACACCGGGGAGCTGTTTTTT. Translation gives CAMARDRGNTGELFF.